This T cell receptor (beta chain) was identified in a study of cytomegalovirus exposure and HLA in healthy donors. Notes on the study in general: An analysis done earlier found most TCR beta V segments productive about 87% or about 30% of the time. A few CMV-associated chains were confirmed in vitro to be specific for CMV antigens. In a later analysis, V- and J-gene trimming of beta chains associated with a DCLRE1C missense variant, replicated independently.

CDR1 is SGHTA and CDR2 is FQGNSA in the germline V gene. Trimming stripped 1 base from V and 6 bases from J, with 13 bases between. The CDR3 is 14 amino acids. With 60 Vbeta and 13 Jbeta primers, the PCR was carried out. The data were produced by immunoSEQ multiplex PCR, yet TCRdb's version contains in-frame clones alone and is incomplete. The sample lists some 200,000 clones; just under 70% were seen once. Concerning this clone itself: The target antigen is unknown.

The sequence derives from a man aged 40-50 years in good health and CMV-seropositive. This chain joins TRBV7-2 and TRBJ2-7, with D unresolved. Input material: PBMCs. CDR3 residues: CASSLGILPGEQYF. The CDR3 nucleotides are TGTGCCAGCAGCTTAGGGATCCTTCCAGGCGAGCAGTACTTC.